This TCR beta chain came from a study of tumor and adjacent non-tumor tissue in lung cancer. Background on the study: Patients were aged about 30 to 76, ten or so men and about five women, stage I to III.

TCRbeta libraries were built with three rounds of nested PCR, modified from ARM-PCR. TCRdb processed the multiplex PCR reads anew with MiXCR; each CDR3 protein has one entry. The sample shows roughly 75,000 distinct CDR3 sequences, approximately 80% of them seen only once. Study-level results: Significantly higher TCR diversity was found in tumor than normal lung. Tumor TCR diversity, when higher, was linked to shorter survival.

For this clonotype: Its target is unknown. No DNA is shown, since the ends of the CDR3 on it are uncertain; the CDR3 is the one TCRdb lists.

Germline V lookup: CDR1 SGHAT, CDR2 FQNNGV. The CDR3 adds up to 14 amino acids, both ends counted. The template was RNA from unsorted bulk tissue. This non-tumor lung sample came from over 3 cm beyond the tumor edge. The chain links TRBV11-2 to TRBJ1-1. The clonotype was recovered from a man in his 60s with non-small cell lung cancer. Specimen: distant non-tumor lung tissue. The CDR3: CASNLVGRGTGTLF.